The clone carrying this T cell receptor beta chain was observed many times. This sample was taken from a study of T-cell reconstitution after alpha-beta-depleted transplantation in children. Preparation of the TCRbeta library was carried out with unique molecular identifiers. TCRdb itself ran the PCR reads through MiXCR, one entry per CDR3 protein. Here the sample spans about 150,000 distinct CDR3 sequences, 7.5% to 9% being singletons. V gave up 6 bases and J gave up 2 bases, with 11 bases separating them. CDR1 and CDR2 from the germline V gene are ENHRY and SYGVKD. This CDR3 contains 13 residues. This chain uses TRBV10-3 with TRBJ2-7, with TRBD2 as a possible D gene (6 bases). The sequence was collected from a female patient aged 2-9 years who had a stem cell transplant for congenital amegakaryocytic thrombocytopenia, so the T cells may come from the graft donor. The input for sequencing was PBMCs, mostly from graft donor cells, taken 180 days after TCRalphabeta/CD19-depleted stem cell transplant. CDR3 nucleotides: TGTGCCATCAGCCCGGAGGGGCCCTACGAGCAGTACTTC. Amino acid sequence: CAISPEGPYEQYF.